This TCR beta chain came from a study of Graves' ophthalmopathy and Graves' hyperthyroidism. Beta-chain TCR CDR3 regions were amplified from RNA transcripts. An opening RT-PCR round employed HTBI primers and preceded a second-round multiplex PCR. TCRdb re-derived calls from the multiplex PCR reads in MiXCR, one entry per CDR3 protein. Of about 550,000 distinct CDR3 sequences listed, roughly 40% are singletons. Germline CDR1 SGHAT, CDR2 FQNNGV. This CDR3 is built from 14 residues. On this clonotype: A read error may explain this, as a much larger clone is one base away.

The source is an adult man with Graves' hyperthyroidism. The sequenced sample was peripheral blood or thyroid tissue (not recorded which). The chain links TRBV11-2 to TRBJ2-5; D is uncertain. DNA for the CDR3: TGTGCCAGCAGCGAGACCACTCTCCAAGGGACCCAGTACTTC. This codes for CASSETTLQGTQYF. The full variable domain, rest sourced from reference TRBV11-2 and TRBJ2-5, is EAGVAQSPRYKIIEKRQSVAFWCNPISGHATLYWYQQILGQGPKLLIQFQNNGVVDDSQLPKDRFSAERLKGVDSTLKIQPAKLEDSAVYLCASSETTLQGTQYFGPGTRLLVL.